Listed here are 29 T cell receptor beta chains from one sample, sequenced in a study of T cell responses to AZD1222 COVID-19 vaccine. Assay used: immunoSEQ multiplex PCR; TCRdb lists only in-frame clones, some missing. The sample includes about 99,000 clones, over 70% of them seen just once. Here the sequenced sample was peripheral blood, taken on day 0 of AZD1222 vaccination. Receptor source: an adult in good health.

The chain's CDR3 is CASSWGDRNTEAFF. CDR3 nucleotides: TGTGCCAGCAGCTGGGGGGACAGGAACACTGAAGCTTTCTTT. The J gene is TRBJ1-1, the V gene TRBV5-8; 7 nucleotides match TRBD1. CDR3 length equals 14 residues. V lost 3 bases, J lost 1 base, and 3 bases stayed unmatched. Per the germline V gene, CDR1 is SGHTS and CDR2 is YDEGEE.

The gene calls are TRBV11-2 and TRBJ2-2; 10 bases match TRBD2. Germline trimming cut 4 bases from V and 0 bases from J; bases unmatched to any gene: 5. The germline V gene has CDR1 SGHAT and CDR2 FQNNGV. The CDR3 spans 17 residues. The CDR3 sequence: CASSSLAGVPNTGELFF. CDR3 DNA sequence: TGTGCCAGCAGCTCCCTAGCGGGGGTTCCGAACACCGGGGAGCTGTTTTTT.

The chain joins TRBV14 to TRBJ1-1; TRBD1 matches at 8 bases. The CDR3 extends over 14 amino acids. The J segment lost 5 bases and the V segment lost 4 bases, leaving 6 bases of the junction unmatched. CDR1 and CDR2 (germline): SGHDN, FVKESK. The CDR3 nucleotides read TGTGCCAGCAGCCCCAGCTGGACAGGGACTGAAGCTTTCTTT. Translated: CASSPSWTGTEAFF.

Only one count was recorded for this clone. Here the CDR3 DNA reads TGTGCCAGCAGCCGGAGCGGGTCTAGCACAGATACGCAGTATTTT. Its translation: CASSRSGSSTDTQYF. The chain joins TRBV7-9 to TRBJ2-3; TRBD2 might be the D (6 bases). V gave up 5 bases and J gave up 0 bases, with 12 bases separating them. Germline V gene sequence: CDR1 SEHNR, CDR2 FQNEAQ (reference sequence). This CDR3 contains 15 residues. Looking up the rest from reference TRBV7-9 and TRBJ2-3 gives the full variable domain: DTGVSQNPRHKITKRGQNVTFRCDPISEHNRLYWYRQTLGQGPEFLTYFQNEAQLEKSRLLSDRFSAERPKGSFSTLEIQRTEQGDSAMYLCASSRSGSSTDTQYFGPGTRLTVL.

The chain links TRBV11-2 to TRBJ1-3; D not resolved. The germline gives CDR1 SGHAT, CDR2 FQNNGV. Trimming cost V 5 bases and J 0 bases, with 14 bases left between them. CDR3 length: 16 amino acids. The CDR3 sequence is CASSTQQKNSGNTIYF. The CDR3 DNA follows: TGTGCCAGCAGCACCCAACAGAAAAACTCTGGAAACACCATATATTTT.

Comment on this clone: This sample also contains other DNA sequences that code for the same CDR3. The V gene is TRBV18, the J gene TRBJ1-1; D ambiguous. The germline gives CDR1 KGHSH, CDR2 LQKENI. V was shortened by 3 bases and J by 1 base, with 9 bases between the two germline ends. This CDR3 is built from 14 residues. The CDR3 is CASSPRTENTEAFF. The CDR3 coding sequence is TGTGCCAGCTCACCCAGGACCGAGAACACTGAAGCTTTCTTT.

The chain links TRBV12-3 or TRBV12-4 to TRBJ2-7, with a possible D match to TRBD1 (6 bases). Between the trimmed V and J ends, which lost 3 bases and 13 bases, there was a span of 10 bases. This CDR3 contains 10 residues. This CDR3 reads CASSFDRQYF. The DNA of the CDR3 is TGTGCCAGCAGTTTCGACAGGCAATACTTC.

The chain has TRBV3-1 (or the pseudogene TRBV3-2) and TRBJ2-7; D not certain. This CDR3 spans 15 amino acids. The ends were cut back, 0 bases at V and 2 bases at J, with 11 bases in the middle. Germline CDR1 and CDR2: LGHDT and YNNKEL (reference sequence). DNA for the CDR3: TGTGCCAGCAGCCAAGATCTTCCGGGCCCCTACGAGCAGTACTTC. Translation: CASSQDLPGPYEQYF.

In nucleotides, the CDR3 is TGTGCCAGCACCATCGGAAGGGGAGGCTACGAGCAGTACTTC. Amino acids: CASTIGRGGYEQYF. The J gene is TRBJ2-7, the V gene TRBV28, with D perhaps matching TRBD2 (6 bases). The V gene lost 7 bases and the J gene lost 3 bases, with 16 bases spanning the gap. The CDR3 spans 14 residues. CDR1 is MDHEN and CDR2 is SYDVKM in the germline V gene.

The DNA of the CDR3 is TGCGCCAGCACCACAGAAGGGGGGTATGGCTACACCTTC. This codes for CASTTEGGYGYTF. V is TRBV5-1 and J is TRBJ1-2, with D tentatively TRBD1 (6 bases). V was clipped by 6 bases and J by 5 bases, with 14 bases between them. The CDR3 covers 13 residues. Germline assignment: CDR1 SGHRS and CDR2 YFSETQ.

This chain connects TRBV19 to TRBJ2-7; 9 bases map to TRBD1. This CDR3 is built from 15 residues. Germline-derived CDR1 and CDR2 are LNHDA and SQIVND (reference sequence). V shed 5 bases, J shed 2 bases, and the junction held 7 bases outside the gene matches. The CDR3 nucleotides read TGTGCCAGTAGTCCCCGACAGGGGGGAACCTACGAGCAGTACTTC. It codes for CASSPRQGGTYEQYF.

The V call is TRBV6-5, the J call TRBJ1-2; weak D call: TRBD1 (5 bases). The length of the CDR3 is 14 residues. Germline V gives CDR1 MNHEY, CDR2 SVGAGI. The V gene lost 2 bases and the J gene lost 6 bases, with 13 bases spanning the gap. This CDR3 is CASSYRTGLNGYTF. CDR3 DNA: TGTGCCAGCAGTTACCGTACGGGGCTTAATGGCTACACCTTC.

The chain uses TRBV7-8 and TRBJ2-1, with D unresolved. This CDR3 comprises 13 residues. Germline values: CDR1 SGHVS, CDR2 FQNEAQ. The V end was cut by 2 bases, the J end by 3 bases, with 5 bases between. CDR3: CASSLNSYNEQFF. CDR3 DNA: TGTGCCAGCAGCTTAAACAGCTACAATGAGCAGTTCTTC.

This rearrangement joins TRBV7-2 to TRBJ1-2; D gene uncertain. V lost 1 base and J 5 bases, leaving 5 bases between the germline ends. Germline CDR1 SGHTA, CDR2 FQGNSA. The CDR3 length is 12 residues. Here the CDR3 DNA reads TGTGCCAGCAGCTTAGGACCTTATGGCTACACCTTC. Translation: CASSLGPYGYTF. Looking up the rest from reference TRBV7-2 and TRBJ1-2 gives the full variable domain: GAGVSQSPSNKVTEKGKDVELRCDPISGHTALYWYRQSLGQGLEFLIYFQGNSAPDKSGLPSDRFSAERTGGSVSTLTIQRTQQEDSAVYLCASSLGPYGYTFGSGTRLTVV.

The CDR3 reads CASSYLSGPYNEQFF. DNA of the CDR3: TGTGCCAGCAGTTACCTTAGCGGGCCCTACAATGAGCAGTTCTTC. The chain is built from TRBV6-2 or TRBV6-3 and TRBJ2-1; 7 bases align to TRBD2. This CDR3 spans 15 amino acids. The trim removed 2 bases at V and 2 bases at J, leaving 3 bases unmatched. Germline CDR1 reads MNHEY; CDR2 reads SVGEGT.

The CDR3 sequence is CASSLAKNTEAFF. CDR3 nucleotide sequence: TGTGCCAGCAGTTTAGCCAAGAACACTGAAGCTTTCTTT. The chain couples TRBV12-3 or TRBV12-4 to TRBJ1-1; D is uncertain. The V and J ends lost 0 bases and 1 base respectively, with 3 bases between them. This CDR3 has 13 amino acids.

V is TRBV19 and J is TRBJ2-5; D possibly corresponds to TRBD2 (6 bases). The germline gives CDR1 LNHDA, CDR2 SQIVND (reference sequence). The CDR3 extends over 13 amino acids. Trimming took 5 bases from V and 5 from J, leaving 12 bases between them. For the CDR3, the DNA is TGTGCCAGTAGTCCCAGCGGGCCGGAGACCCAGTACTTC. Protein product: CASSPSGPETQYF.

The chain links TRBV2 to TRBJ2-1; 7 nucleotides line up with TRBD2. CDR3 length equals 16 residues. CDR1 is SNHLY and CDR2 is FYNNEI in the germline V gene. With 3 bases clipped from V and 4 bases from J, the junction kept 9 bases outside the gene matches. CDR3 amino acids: CASSDWGLHKYNEQFF. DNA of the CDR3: TGTGCCAGCAGTGACTGGGGACTACATAAATACAATGAGCAGTTCTTC.

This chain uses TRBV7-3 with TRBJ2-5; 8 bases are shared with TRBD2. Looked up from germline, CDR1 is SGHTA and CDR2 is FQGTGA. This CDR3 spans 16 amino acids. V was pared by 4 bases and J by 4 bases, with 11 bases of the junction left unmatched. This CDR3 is CASSSVGGLGRETQYF. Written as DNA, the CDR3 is TGTGCCAGCAGCTCAGTAGGGGGACTAGGTCGAGAGACCCAGTACTTC.

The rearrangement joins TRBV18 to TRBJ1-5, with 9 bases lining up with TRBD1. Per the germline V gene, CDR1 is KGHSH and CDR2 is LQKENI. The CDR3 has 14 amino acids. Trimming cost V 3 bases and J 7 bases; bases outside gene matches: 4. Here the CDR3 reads CASSPGQGGQPQHF. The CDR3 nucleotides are TGTGCCAGCTCACCGGGACAGGGTGGCCAGCCCCAGCATTTT. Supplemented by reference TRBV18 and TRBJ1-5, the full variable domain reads NAGVMQNPRHLVRRRGQEARLRCSPMKGHSHVYWYRQLPEEGLKFMVYLQKENIIDESGMPKERFSAEFPKEGPSILRIQQVVRGDSAAYFCASSPGQGGQPQHFGDGTRLSIL.

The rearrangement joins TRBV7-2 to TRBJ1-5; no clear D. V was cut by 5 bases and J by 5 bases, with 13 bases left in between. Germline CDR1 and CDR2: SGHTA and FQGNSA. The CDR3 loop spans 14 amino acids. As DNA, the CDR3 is TGTGCCAGCAGCGCGGCCGGGGTGTATCAGCCCCAGCATTTT. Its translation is CASSAAGVYQPQHF. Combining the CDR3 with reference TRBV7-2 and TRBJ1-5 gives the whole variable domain GAGVSQSPSNKVTEKGKDVELRCDPISGHTALYWYRQSLGQGLEFLIYFQGNSAPDKSGLPSDRFSAERTGGSVSTLTIQRTQQEDSAVYLCASSAAGVYQPQHFGDGTRLSIL.

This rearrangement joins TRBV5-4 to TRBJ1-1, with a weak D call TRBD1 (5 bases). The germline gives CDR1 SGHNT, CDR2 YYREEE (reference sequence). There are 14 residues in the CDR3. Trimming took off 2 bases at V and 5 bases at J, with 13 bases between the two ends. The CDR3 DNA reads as TGTGCCAGCAGCTTTCCCCCAGGGAGGACTGAAGCTTTCTTT. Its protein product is CASSFPPGRTEAFF.

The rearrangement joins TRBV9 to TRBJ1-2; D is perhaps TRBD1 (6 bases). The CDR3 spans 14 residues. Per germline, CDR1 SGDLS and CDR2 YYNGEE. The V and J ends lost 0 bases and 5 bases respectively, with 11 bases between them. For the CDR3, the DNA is TGTGCCAGCAGCGTAGGTAGGGGGGATTATGGCTACACCTTC. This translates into CASSVGRGDYGYTF.

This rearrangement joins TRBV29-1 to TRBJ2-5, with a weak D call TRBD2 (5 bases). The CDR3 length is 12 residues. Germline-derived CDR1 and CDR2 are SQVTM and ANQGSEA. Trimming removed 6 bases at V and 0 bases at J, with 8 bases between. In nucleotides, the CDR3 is TGCAGCGTGAGGGTTAACCAAGAGACCCAGTACTTC. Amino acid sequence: CSVRVNQETQYF.

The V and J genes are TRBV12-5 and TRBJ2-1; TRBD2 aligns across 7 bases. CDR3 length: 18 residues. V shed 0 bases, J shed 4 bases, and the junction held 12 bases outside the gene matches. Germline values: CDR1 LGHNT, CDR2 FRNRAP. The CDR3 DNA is TGTGCTAGTGGTTTGGTACGAGTGGTGGGAGGGCCGTACAATGAGCAGTTCTTC. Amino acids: CASGLVRVVGGPYNEQFF. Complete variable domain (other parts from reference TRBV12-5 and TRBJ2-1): DARVTQTPRHKVTEMGQEVTMRCQPILGHNTVFWYRQTMMQGLELLAYFRNRAPLDDSGMPKDRFSAEMPDATLATLKIQPSEPRDSAVYFCASGLVRVVGGPYNEQFFGPGTRLTVL.

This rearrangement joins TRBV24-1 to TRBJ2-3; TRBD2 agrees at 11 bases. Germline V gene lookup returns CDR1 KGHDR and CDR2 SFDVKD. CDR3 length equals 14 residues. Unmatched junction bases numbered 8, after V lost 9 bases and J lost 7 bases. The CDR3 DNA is TGTGCCACCGGGCCAACTAGCGGGGGTTATACGCAGTATTTT. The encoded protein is CATGPTSGGYTQYF.

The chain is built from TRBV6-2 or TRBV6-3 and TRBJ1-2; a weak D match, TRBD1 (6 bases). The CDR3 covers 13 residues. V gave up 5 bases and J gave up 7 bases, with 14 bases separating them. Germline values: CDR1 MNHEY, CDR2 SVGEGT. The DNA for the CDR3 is TGTGCCAGCAGTCTACAGGGTTCTCCTGGCTACACCTTC. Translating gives CASSLQGSPGYTF.

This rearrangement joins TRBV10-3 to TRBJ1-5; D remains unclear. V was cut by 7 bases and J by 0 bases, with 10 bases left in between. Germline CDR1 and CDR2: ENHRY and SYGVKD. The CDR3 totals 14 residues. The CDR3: CAIKGQDSNQPQHF. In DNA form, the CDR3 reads TGTGCCATCAAAGGGCAGGATAGCAATCAGCCCCAGCATTTT.

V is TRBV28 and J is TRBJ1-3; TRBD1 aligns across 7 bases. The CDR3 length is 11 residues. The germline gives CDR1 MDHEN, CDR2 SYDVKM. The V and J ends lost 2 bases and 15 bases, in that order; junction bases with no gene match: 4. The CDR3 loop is CASSLGRGKYF. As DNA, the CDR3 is TGTGCCAGCAGTTTAGGCAGGGGGAAATATTTT. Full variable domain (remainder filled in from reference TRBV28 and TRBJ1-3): DVKVTQSSRYLVKRTGEKVFLECVQDMDHENMFWYRQDPGLGLRLIYFSYDVKMKEKGDIPEGYSVSREKKERFSLILESASTNQTSMYLCASSLGRGKYFGEGSWLTVV.